The clone carrying this TCR beta chain was counted a few times. As yet, its antigen is unknown. Germline assignment: CDR1 MDHEN and CDR2 SYDVKM. This CDR3 has 13 residues. V shed 4 bases and J shed 10 bases, with 16 bases lying between them. This sample was included in a study of spatial heterogeneity in lung cancer. General study findings and limits: Ubiquitous expanded tumor TCRs were seen in blood more at resection than at follow-up.

Noted time point: sample taken at primary tumor resection. The 70 or so donors had untreated early-stage non-small cell lung cancer. Unsorted whole RNA of tumor, nontumor lung or frozen PBMC was sequenced. TCRdb re-called the 5' RACE reads through MiXCR, storing one row per CDR3 protein. The repertoire includes just under 95,000 distinct CDR3 sequences, approximately 12% of them detected once, and roughly two fifths sits in the top ten. The genes are TRBV28 and TRBJ1-1; D is uncertain. The clonotype was recovered from a male donor with early-stage non-small cell lung cancer. The input for sequencing was PBMCs, taken at surgery. The CDR3: CASSSGTVVGAFF. The CDR3 region has the DNA TGTGCCAGCAGTTCCGGTACCGTAGTGGGAGCTTTCTTT.